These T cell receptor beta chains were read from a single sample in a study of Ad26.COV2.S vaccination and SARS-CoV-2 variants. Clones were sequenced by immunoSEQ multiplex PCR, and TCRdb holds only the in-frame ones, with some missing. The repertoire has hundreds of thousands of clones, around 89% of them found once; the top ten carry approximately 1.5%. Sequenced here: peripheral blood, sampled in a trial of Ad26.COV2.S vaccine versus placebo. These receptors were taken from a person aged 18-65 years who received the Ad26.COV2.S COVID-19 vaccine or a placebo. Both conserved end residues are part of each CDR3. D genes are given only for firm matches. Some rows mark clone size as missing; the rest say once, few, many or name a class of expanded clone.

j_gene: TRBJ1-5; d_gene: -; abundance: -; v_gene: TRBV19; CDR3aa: CASQYGLSGVSNQPQHF; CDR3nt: TGTGCCAGCCAGTATGGGTTGAGCGGGGTTAGCAATCAGCCCCAGCATTTT
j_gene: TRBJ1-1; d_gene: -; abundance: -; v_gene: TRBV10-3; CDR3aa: CAISERPSRTEAFF; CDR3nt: TGTGCCATCAGTGAGCGCCCTTCTAGGACTGAAGCTTTCTTT
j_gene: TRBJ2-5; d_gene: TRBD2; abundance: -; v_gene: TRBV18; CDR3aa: CASSGTREETQYF; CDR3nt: TGTGCCAGCTCAGGGACTAGAGAAGAGACCCAGTACTTC
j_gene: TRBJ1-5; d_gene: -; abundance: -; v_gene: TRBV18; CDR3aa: CASSRGRDQPQHF; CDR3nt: TGTGCCAGCTCACGGGGAAGGGATCAGCCCCAGCATTTT
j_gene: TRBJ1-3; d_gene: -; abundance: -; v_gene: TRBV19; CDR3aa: CASSTGTAGNTIYF; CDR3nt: TGTGCCAGTAGTACCGGGACGGCTGGAAACACCATATATTTT
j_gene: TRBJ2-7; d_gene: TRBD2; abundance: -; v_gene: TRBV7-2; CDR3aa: CASHPGGGPYEQYF; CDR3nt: TGTGCCAGCCATCCCGGGGGGGGCCCCTACGAGCAGTACTTC
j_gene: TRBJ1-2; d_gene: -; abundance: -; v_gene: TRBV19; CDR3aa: CASSMGGIRDGYTF; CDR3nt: TGTGCCAGTAGTATGGGGGGGATCCGAGATGGCTACACCTTC
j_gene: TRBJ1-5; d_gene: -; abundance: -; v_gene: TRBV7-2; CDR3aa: CASSSMPGKNQPQHF; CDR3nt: TGTGCCAGCAGCTCGATGCCGGGAAAAAATCAGCCCCAGCATTTT
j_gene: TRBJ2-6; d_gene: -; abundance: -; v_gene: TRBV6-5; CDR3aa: CASSGGAGANVLTF; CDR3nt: TGTGCCAGCAGCGGCGGGGCTGGGGCCAACGTCCTGACTTTC
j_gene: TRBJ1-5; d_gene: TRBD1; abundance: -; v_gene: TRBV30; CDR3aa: CAWGTGTGNQPQHF; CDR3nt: TGTGCCTGGGGGACAGGGACGGGCAATCAGCCCCAGCATTTT
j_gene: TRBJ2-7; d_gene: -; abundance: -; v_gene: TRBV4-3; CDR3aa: CASSPGLFTYEQYF; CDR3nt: TGCGCCAGCAGCCCTGGGTTATTTACCTACGAGCAGTACTTC
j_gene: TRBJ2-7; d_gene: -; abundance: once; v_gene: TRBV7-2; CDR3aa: CASSLYGPQQSYEQYF; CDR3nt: TGTGCCAGCAGCTTATACGGTCCTCAACAATCCTACGAGCAGTACTTC
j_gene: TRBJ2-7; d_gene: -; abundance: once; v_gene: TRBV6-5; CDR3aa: CASSYSTARLFEQYF; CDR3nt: TGTGCCAGCAGTTACTCGACGGCCCGCCTCTTTGAGCAGTACTTC
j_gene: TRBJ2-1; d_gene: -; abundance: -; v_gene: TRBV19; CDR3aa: CASRGEGYNEQFF; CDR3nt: TGTGCCAGCAGGGGGGAGGGCTACAATGAGCAGTTCTTC
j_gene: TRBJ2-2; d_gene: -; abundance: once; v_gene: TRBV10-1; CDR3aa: CASSPMASIYTGELFF; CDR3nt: TGCGCCAGCAGCCCCATGGCTAGCATATACACCGGGGAGCTGTTTTTT
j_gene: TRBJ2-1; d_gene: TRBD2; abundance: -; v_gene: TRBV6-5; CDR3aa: CASSFGGNEQFF; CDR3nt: TGTGCCAGCAGTTTCGGGGGGAATGAGCAGTTCTTC
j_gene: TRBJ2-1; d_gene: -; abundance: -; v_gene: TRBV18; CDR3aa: CASSPGRYNEQFF; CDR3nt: TGTGCCAGCTCACCAGGACGGTACAATGAGCAGTTCTTC
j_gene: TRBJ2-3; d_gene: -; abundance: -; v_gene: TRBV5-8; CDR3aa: CASSLLLNTQYF; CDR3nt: TGTGCCAGCAGCCTACTCCTAAATACGCAGTATTTT
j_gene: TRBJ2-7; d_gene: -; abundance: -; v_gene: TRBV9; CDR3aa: CASSVGKNYEQYF; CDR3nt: TGTGCCAGCAGCGTAGGGAAGAACTACGAGCAGTACTTC
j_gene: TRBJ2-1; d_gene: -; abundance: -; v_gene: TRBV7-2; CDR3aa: CASSLYRETEQFF; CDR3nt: TGTGCCAGCAGCCTTTACAGGGAAACTGAGCAGTTCTTC
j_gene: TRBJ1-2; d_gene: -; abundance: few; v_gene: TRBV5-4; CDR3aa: CASSLGQLNYGYTF; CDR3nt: TGTGCCAGCAGCTTGGGGCAGCTTAACTATGGCTACACCTTC
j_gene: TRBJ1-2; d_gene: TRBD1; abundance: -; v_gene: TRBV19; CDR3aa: CASKPEGAFRGYTF; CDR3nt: TGTGCCAGTAAACCGGAGGGGGCCTTCCGCGGCTACACCTTC
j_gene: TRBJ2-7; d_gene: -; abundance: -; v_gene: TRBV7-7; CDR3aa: CASSPGFAGEGYEQYF; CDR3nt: TGTGCTAGCAGCCCGGGGTTCGCAGGGGAGGGGTACGAGCAGTACTTC
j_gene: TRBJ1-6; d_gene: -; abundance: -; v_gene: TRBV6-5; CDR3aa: CASSSRRFNSPLHF; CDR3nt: TGTGCCAGCAGTTCGAGACGTTTTAATTCACCCCTCCACTTT
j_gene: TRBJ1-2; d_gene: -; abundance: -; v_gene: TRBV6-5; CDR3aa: CASSYSMRGVGYGYTF; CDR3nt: TGTGCCAGCAGTTACTCGATGAGGGGAGTAGGGTATGGCTACACCTTC
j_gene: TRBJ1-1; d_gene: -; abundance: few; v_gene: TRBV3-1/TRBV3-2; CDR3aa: CASTFIREGGTEAFF; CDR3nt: TGTGCCAGCACCTTTATAAGGGAAGGGGGCACTGAAGCTTTCTTT
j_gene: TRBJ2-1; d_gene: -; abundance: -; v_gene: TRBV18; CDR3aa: CASSPPQGAHNEQFF; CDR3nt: TGTGCCAGCTCACCACCGCAGGGCGCTCACAATGAGCAGTTCTTC
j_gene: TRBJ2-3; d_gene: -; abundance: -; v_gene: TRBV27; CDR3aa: CASSTRLGPDTQYF; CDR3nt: TGTGCCAGCAGTACCCGACTAGGTCCAGATACGCAGTATTTT
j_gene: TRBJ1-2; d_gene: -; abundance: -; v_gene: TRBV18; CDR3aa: CASSPPAVNYGYTF; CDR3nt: TGTGCCAGCTCACCACCGGCAGTTAACTATGGCTACACCTTC
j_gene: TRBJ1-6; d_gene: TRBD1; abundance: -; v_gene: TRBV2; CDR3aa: CASTSILRTGENSPLHF; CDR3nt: TGTGCCAGCACCAGTATCCTAAGGACAGGGGAAAATTCACCCCTCCACTTT
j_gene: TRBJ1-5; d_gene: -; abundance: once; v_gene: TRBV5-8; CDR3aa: CASSPGEGHNQPQHF; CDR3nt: TGTGCCAGCAGCCCTGGTGAGGGTCACAATCAGCCCCAGCATTTT
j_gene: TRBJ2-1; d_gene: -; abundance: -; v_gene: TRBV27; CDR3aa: CASTQGLLTIGEQFF; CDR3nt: TGTGCCAGCACCCAGGGTTTGTTAACCATCGGTGAGCAGTTCTTC
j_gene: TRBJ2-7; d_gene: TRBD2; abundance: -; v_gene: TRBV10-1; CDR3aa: CASSASGPSYEQYF; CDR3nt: TGCGCCAGCAGTGCTAGCGGGCCTTCCTACGAGCAGTACTTC
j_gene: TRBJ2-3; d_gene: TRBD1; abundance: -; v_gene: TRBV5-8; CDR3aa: CASSSGTGAGTDTQYF; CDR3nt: TGTGCCAGCAGCTCCGGGACAGGGGCCGGGACAGATACGCAGTATTTT
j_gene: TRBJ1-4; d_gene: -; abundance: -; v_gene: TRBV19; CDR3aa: CASSMPRGPRGEKLFF; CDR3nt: TGTGCCAGTAGTATGCCCAGGGGCCCGAGGGGAGAAAAACTGTTTTTT
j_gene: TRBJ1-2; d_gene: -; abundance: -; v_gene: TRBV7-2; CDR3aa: CASSPDGTYGYTF; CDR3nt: TGTGCCAGCAGCCCCGACGGGACCTATGGCTACACCTTC
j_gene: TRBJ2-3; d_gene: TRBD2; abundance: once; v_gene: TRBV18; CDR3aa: CASSPPSSLAGVRADTQYF; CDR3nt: TGTGCCAGCTCACCACCGAGCTCCCTAGCGGGGGTCCGCGCAGATACGCAGTATTTT
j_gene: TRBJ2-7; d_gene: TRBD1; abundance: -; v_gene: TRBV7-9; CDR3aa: CASSLYRGPGYEQYF; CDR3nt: TGTGCCAGCAGCTTATACAGGGGACCGGGCTACGAGCAGTACTTC